The 8 T cell receptor beta chains listed next were all sequenced from one sample in a study of identical twins. MiXCR was run by TCRdb on the 5' RACE reads, yielding one entry per CDR3 protein. Among hundreds of thousands of distinct CDR3 sequences listed, around 24% were seen once. The sample was also reused in another study, on yellow fever vaccine responses in identical twins.

Sequenced input: CD4+ T cells sorted from blood. Every receptor here comes from a woman aged 18-30 years in good health.

This chain connects TRBV10-2 to TRBJ1-6; no clear D gene. Deletions cut 3 bases from V and 9 bases from J, with 9 bases between. Germline CDR1 and CDR2: WSHSY and SAAADI. CDR3 length: 13 amino acids. The DNA for the CDR3 is TGCGCCAGCAGTGAAGGTTGGGCTTCACCCCTCCACTTT. This encodes CASSEGWASPLHF.

This clonotype was seen more than once but under ten times. The chain combines TRBV6-1 with TRBJ2-2, with 9 bases matching TRBD2. J was trimmed by 0 bases and V by 6 bases; bases with no gene match: 5. The germline V gene has CDR1 MNHNS and CDR2 SASEGT. The CDR3 is 16 amino acids. This CDR3 reads CASRDRTSANTGELFF. For the CDR3, the DNA is TGTGCCAGCAGGGATCGGACTAGCGCGAACACCGGGGAGCTGTTTTTT.

Concerning this clonotype: One end of the junction varies from germline; a read error may be responsible. The chain's CDR3 is CASSQMGLALVF. For the CDR3, the DNA is TGTGCCAGCAGCCAAATGGGTCTAGCTCTAGTCTTC. The rearrangement joins TRBV3-1 to TRBJ2-1; maybe TRBD2 (5 bases). The CDR3 has 12 residues. Germline V gene lookup returns CDR1 LGHDT and CDR2 YNNKEL (reference sequence).

The table lists this clonotype with a few counts. The rearrangement uses TRBV12-3 or TRBV12-4 and TRBJ2-3; D may be TRBD1 or TRBD2 (5 bases each). Trimming pared 6 bases from V and 6 bases from J, leaving 13 bases between. The CDR3 has 13 residues. This CDR3 reads CASRRGTLDTQYF. CDR3 sequence (DNA): TGTGCCAGCAGACGAGGGACCCTGGATACGCAGTATTTT.

The rearrangement joins TRBV4-2 to TRBJ1-1, with D perhaps TRBD1 (5 bases). Germline loops: CDR1 LGHNA, CDR2 YNFKEQ. The germline V and J ends were trimmed by 0 bases and 1 base, with 12 bases remaining between them. This CDR3 comprises 16 residues. The CDR3 region is CASSQETQGPNTEAFF. DNA for the CDR3: TGTGCCAGCAGCCAAGAGACTCAGGGCCCGAACACTGAAGCTTTCTTT.

This clonotype showed up just a few times. This chain connects TRBV11-2 to TRBJ2-1; D is uncertain. Between the trimmed V and J ends, which lost 3 bases and 3 bases, there was a span of 21 bases. The V gene's germline CDR1 is SGHAT and CDR2 FQNNGV. The CDR3 runs to 18 residues. CDR3 region: CASSFSTPILRIYNEQFF. The CDR3 DNA follows: TGTGCCAGCAGCTTCTCCACTCCTATACTGCGGATCTACAATGAGCAGTTCTTC.

The chain links TRBV16 to TRBJ2-1, with D perhaps TRBD2 (7 bases). V lost 5 bases and J lost 8, with 16 bases in between. In germline, CDR1 is KGHSY, CDR2 FQNENV. CDR3 length equals 14 residues. CDR3 protein: CASSGAGAGDEQFF. The CDR3 region has the DNA TGTGCCAGCAGCGGTGCGGGGGCCGGGGATGAGCAGTTCTTC.

This clonotype came up a few times. The chain couples TRBV6-1 to TRBJ1-1, with D perhaps matching TRBD1 (6 bases). The V end was cut by 2 bases, the J end by 1 base, with 14 bases between. The CDR3 is 16 residues long. Looked up from germline, CDR1 is MNHNS and CDR2 is SASEGT. Here the CDR3 DNA reads TGTGCCAGCAGTGAAATGTTAGGGACACCGAACACTGAAGCTTTCTTT. Its translation is CASSEMLGTPNTEAFF.